The 17 T cell receptor beta chains below were found in one sample sequenced in a study of T cell changes during pregnancy in multiple sclerosis. This table comes from immunoSEQ multiplex PCR, and its TCRdb copy is limited to in-frame clones, with some not included. The sample has around 92,000 clones, approximately 93% seen once. The sample here was peripheral blood, taken after pregnancy. The receptors originated from a female donor with multiple sclerosis, enrolled in a pregnancy study.

This rearrangement joins TRBV4-1 to TRBJ1-5; the match to TRBD1 covers 9 bases. Germline values: CDR1 MGHRA, CDR2 YSYEKL. This CDR3 comprises 15 residues. V trimming: 2 bases; J trimming: 6 bases; junction bases outside the gene matches: 5. CDR3 in amino acids: CASSQTRDRAQPQHF. CDR3 nucleotides: TGCGCCAGCAGCCAAACCCGGGACAGGGCTCAGCCCCAGCATTTT.

The chain has TRBV5-1 and TRBJ2-5, with D uncertain. Looked up from germline, CDR1 is SGHRS and CDR2 is YFSETQ. The CDR3 length is 14 residues. V was clipped by 0 bases and J by 1 base, with 7 bases between them. The CDR3 sequence: CASSLAWSQETQYF. CDR3 nucleotide sequence: TGCGCCAGCAGCTTGGCCTGGAGCCAAGAGACCCAGTACTTC.

The rearrangement links TRBV7-2 to TRBJ2-7, with 8 positions matching TRBD2. The CDR3 is 16 residues long. The junction had 4 bases not matched to a gene; V was cut back by 0 bases and J by 0 bases. The germline gives CDR1 SGHTA, CDR2 FQGNSA. The CDR3 region has the DNA TGTGCCAGCAGCTTAGCTCCTAGCGGGTTCTCCTACGAGCAGTACTTC. It encodes CASSLAPSGFSYEQYF.

This clone was picked up one time. V gene TRBV6-6 combines with J gene TRBJ1-1, with D unclear. The CDR3 is 16 amino acids. The V and J ends lost 5 bases and 0 bases respectively, with 16 bases between them. Germline V gives CDR1 MNHNY, CDR2 SVGAGI (reference sequence). CDR3 bases: TGTGCCAGCAGTCACCCCGGCGTTAGCATGAACACTGAAGCTTTCTTT. As protein: CASSHPGVSMNTEAFF.

This clone appeared a single time. The rearrangement uses TRBV9 and TRBJ2-3; 7 nucleotides align to TRBD2. CDR1 and CDR2 from the germline V gene are SGDLS and YYNGEE. This CDR3 is 15 amino acids long. The junction had 2 bases not matched to a gene; V was cut back by 0 bases and J by 1 base. The CDR3 protein is CASSVGAGGTDTQYF. The CDR3 region has the DNA TGTGCCAGCAGCGTAGGGGCGGGGGGCACAGATACGCAGTATTTT.

V is TRBV5-1 and J is TRBJ2-2; a weak D match, TRBD2 (6 bases). The V end lost 2 bases, the J end lost 6 bases, and 8 bases lay between the germline ends. Per germline, CDR1 SGHRS and CDR2 YFSETQ. This CDR3 comprises 13 residues. This CDR3 reads CASSLTGAGELFF. Written as DNA, the CDR3 is TGCGCCAGCAGCTTAACGGGAGCCGGGGAGCTGTTTTTT.

This sequence joins TRBV10-3 and TRBJ1-1; D may be TRBD1 (5 bases). CDR3 length equals 13 residues. V lost 8 bases to trimming and J lost 1 base, with 11 bases between them. The V gene's germline CDR1 is ENHRY and CDR2 SYGVKD. CDR3 coding DNA: TGTGCCATCGCGGGGGGGAAGAACACTGAAGCTTTCTTT. This gives the protein CAIAGGKNTEAFF.

The rearrangement links TRBV7-9 to TRBJ1-4; TRBD1 matches 8 bases. With V trimmed by 1 base and J by 3 bases, 7 bases remained unmatched. The germline V gene encodes CDR1 SEHNR and CDR2 FQNEAQ (reference sequence). The CDR3 has 17 amino acids. Written as DNA, the CDR3 is TGTGCCAGCAGCTTAGGGACAGGGTTTGTCGCTAATGAAAAACTGTTTTTT. Protein sequence: CASSLGTGFVANEKLFF.

J is TRBJ2-6 and V is TRBV5-1; 10 nucleotides match TRBD1. Germline CDR1 SGHRS, CDR2 YFSETQ. The V segment lost 6 bases and the J segment 4 bases; nucleotides outside the gene matches: 16. The CDR3 runs 19 residues. The DNA for the CDR3 is TGCGCCAGCACTTTTTGGGTCGACAGGGGGCCGGACGGGGCCAACGTCCTGACTTTC. It codes for CASTFWVDRGPDGANVLTF.

This chain uses TRBV27 with TRBJ2-3, with 10 bases identical to TRBD2. This CDR3 is 17 amino acids long. The J segment lost 6 bases and the V segment lost 6 bases, leaving 15 bases of the junction unmatched. From germline, CDR1 is MNHEY and CDR2 SMNVEV (reference sequence). The CDR3 here is CASRSLGSSGRKDTQYF. DNA for the CDR3: TGTGCCAGCAGGAGCCTCGGGTCTAGCGGGAGAAAGGATACGCAGTATTTT.

The V call is TRBV5-6, the J call TRBJ2-2; possibly TRBD1 for D (6 bases). This CDR3 contains 16 residues. Germline loops: CDR1 SGHDT, CDR2 YYEEEE. The V end was cut by 3 bases, the J end by 7 bases, with 19 bases between. The CDR3 nucleotides read TGTGCCAGCAGCTGGGGGCGTACAGGGTTGATCGGGGAGCTGTTTTTT. This encodes CASSWGRTGLIGELFF.

The chain joins TRBV5-1 to TRBJ2-3; D call uncertain. The CDR3 is 13 residues long. The germline gives CDR1 SGHRS, CDR2 YFSETQ. Deletions cut 2 bases from V and 4 bases from J, with 8 bases between. The CDR3 DNA reads TGCGCCAGCAGCTTATATTCAGCAGATACGCAGTATTTT. Amino acids: CASSLYSADTQYF.

The J gene is TRBJ2-7, the V gene TRBV5-1; 9 bases align to TRBD1. The CDR3 has 15 amino acids. CDR1 SGHRS and CDR2 YFSETQ come from the germline V gene. Unmatched junction bases numbered 3, after V lost 2 bases and J lost 0 bases. CDR3 sequence reads: CASSFGTGRSYEQYF. For the CDR3, the DNA is TGCGCCAGCAGCTTCGGGACAGGGCGCTCCTACGAGCAGTACTTC. Complete variable domain (other parts from reference TRBV5-1 and TRBJ2-7): KAGVTQTPRYLIKTRGQQVTLSCSPISGHRSVSWYQQTPGQGLQFLFEYFSETQRNKGNFPGRFSGRQFSNSRSEMNVSTLELGDSALYLCASSFGTGRSYEQYFGPGTRLTVT.

V is TRBV9 and J is TRBJ2-7; TRBD1 is a possible D gene (6 bases). The V and J ends lost 3 bases and 6 bases respectively, with 7 bases between them. Germline-derived CDR1 and CDR2 are SGDLS and YYNGEE. The CDR3 spans 11 residues. This chain's CDR3 is CASSAGVEQYF. The CDR3 DNA reads as TGTGCCAGCAGCGCAGGGGTCGAGCAGTACTTC.

This chain links TRBV7-2 with TRBJ2-7; 8 bases agree with TRBD1. V lost 5 bases and J lost 5; bases outside the gene matches: 11. The CDR3 consists of 15 residues. CDR1 is SGHTA, CDR2 FQGNSA, per germline. CDR3 sequence (DNA): TGTGCCAGCAGCCCCGCCGGGACAGGCTACCACGAGCAGTACTTC. Its translation: CASSPAGTGYHEQYF.

J is TRBJ2-2 and V is TRBV29-1; D call uncertain. CDR1 is SQVTM and CDR2 is ANQGSEA in the germline V gene. This CDR3 is built from 10 residues. V was clipped by 3 bases and J by 6 bases, with 2 bases between them. CDR3 protein: CSVDAGELFF. The DNA for the CDR3 is TGCAGCGTTGACGCCGGGGAGCTGTTTTTT.

This clone was counted between two and nine times. This chain connects TRBV7-9 to TRBJ1-1, with 11 bases lining up with TRBD1. This CDR3 comprises 14 residues. The V gene end was trimmed by 4 bases and the J gene end by 6 bases; junction bases not matched to a gene: 4. Germline CDR1 and CDR2: SEHNR and FQNEAQ (reference sequence). The CDR3 sequence: CASSSDRGPPEAFF. In nucleotides, the CDR3 is TGTGCCAGCAGCTCGGACAGGGGGCCTCCTGAAGCTTTCTTT.